A single sample gave rise to the 28 T cell receptor beta chains below, sequenced in a study of T cell changes during pregnancy in multiple sclerosis. Libraries were prepared by immunoSEQ multiplex PCR; TCRdb keeps only in-frame clonotypes and omits some of them. The table records about 16,000 clones, 95% to 97% of them present only once. Here the sequenced sample was peripheral blood, taken in the third trimester of pregnancy. The receptors derive from a female donor with multiple sclerosis, enrolled in a pregnancy study.

This clone was counted once. The gene calls are TRBV7-3 and TRBJ2-1; 9 bases are a match to TRBD2. V lost 5 bases, J lost 9 bases, and 5 bases stayed unmatched. Germline V gene sequence: CDR1 SGHTA, CDR2 FQGTGA. The CDR3 contains 13 residues. The CDR3 DNA follows: TGTGCCAGCAGCGACCGGCGGGGGGGTGAGCAGTTCTTC. Its translation: CASSDRRGGEQFF.

The CDR3 bases are TGTGCCTGTTACAGGGGGAACAACTACGAGCAGTACTTC. Translated, it gives CACYRGNNYEQYF. J is TRBJ2-7 and V is TRBV30; 8 positions agree with TRBD1. Trimming removed 6 bases from V and 3 bases from J; junction bases left unmatched: 7. Germline loops: CDR1 GTSNPN, CDR2 SVGIG (reference sequence). CDR3 length: 13 residues.

V and J are TRBV29-1 and TRBJ1-2; TRBD1 is a possible D gene (6 bases). V dropped 4 bases and J dropped 5 bases, with 11 bases sitting between them. The CDR3 spans 12 residues. Germline CDR1 is SQVTM and CDR2 is ANQGSEA. In DNA, the CDR3 is TGCAGCGTTGTGGACAGTATTTATGGCTACACCTTC. As protein: CSVVDSIYGYTF.

The genes are TRBV18 and TRBJ1-6; TRBD1 agrees at 9 bases. Germline CDR1 KGHSH, CDR2 LQKENI. This CDR3 is built from 15 residues. V was clipped by 3 bases and J by 8 bases; unmatched bases: 5. CDR3 in DNA: TGTGCCAGCTCACCCGGGACAGGGACTGATTCACCCCTCCACTTT. This codes for CASSPGTGTDSPLHF.

This clone was detected once. CDR3 sequence reads: CASSPLGTGETDTQYF. CDR3 in DNA: TGTGCCAGCTCACCTCTCGGGACAGGGGAAACAGATACGCAGTATTTT. This rearrangement joins TRBV18 to TRBJ2-3, with TRBD1 identical over 10 bases. Germline V gene lookup returns CDR1 KGHSH and CDR2 LQKENI. The CDR3 is 16 residues long. V gave up 3 bases and J gave up 3 bases; unmatched junction bases: 6.

This chain uses TRBV4-3 with TRBJ1-2; D might be TRBD1 (5 bases). Germline V CDR1 and CDR2: LGHNA, YSLEER. Trimming stripped 1 base from V and 3 bases from J, with 12 bases between. This CDR3 contains 15 residues. Here the CDR3 DNA reads TGCGCCAGCAGCCAAGCTGCCGGGGGGGACTATGGCTACACCTTC. It specifies CASSQAAGGDYGYTF.

This clone was observed once. The chain has TRBV25-1 and TRBJ2-2; no firm D call. This CDR3 contains 11 residues. Germline V gives CDR1 MGHDK, CDR2 SYGVNS. V was cut by 4 bases and J by 7 bases, with 4 bases left in between. The CDR3 here is CASSGGGELFF. DNA of the CDR3: TGTGCCAGCAGTGGAGGCGGGGAGCTGTTTTTT.

The rearrangement links TRBV5-4 to TRBJ2-2; D uncertain. The CDR3 covers 13 residues. The germline CDR1 and CDR2 sequences are SGHNT and YYREEE (reference sequence). The V and J ends lost 0 bases and 6 bases respectively, with 6 bases between them. The CDR3 DNA is TGTGCCAGCAGCTTGGCCTCGGCCGGGGAGCTGTTTTTT. Amino acids: CASSLASAGELFF. Looking up the rest from reference TRBV5-4 and TRBJ2-2 gives the full variable domain: ETGVTQSPTHLIKTRGQQVTLRCSSQSGHNTVSWYQQALGQGPQFIFQYYREEENGRGNFPPRFSGLQFPNYSSELNVNALELDDSALYLCASSLASAGELFFGEGSRLTVL.

The chain joins TRBV4-2 to TRBJ2-1; no reliable D call. The CDR3 consists of 14 residues. The V end lost 0 bases, the J end lost 8 bases, and 11 bases lay between the germline ends. Germline V gene lookup returns CDR1 LGHNA and CDR2 YNFKEQ. The CDR3 region is CASSQDGEVYEQFF. In DNA form, the CDR3 reads TGTGCCAGCAGCCAAGACGGAGAAGTCTATGAGCAGTTCTTC.

The chain recombines TRBV7-9 with TRBJ2-2; D might be TRBD2 (5 bases). CDR3 length equals 12 residues. Trimming shortened V by 5 bases and J by 13 bases, and 14 bases separated the two germline ends. The germline V gene has CDR1 SEHNR and CDR2 FQNEAQ (reference sequence). The CDR3 is CASSARPEGLFF. The DNA of the CDR3 is TGTGCCAGCAGCGCGCGGCCTGAGGGGCTGTTTTTT.

The rearrangement uses TRBV30 and TRBJ1-2; TRBD1 matches at 8 bases. The CDR3 sequence is 17 residues long. Germline CDR1 and CDR2: GTSNPN and SVGIG (reference sequence). Trimming cost V 0 bases and J 8 bases; bases outside gene matches: 17. CDR3 coding DNA: TGTGCCTGGAGTGTATTCGGGGGACAGGCCGCTCTTAGAGGCTACACCTTC. Its protein product is CAWSVFGGQAALRGYTF.

The table lists this clone with a count of one. V usage is TRBV29-1 and J usage is TRBJ1-5, with 10 bases matching TRBD1. V shed 6 bases and J 4 bases; nucleotides not matched to a gene: 9. From germline, CDR1 is SQVTM and CDR2 ANQGSEA. The CDR3 is 15 residues long. In nucleotides, the CDR3 is TGCAGCGTCCTTACGGGACAGGGGCTGAATCAGCCCCAGCATTTT. This translates into CSVLTGQGLNQPQHF.

Only one count was recorded for this clone. CDR3 region: CASSPLGGRNTGELFF. CDR3 bases: TGTGCCAGCTCACCACTAGGCGGGCGAAACACCGGGGAGCTGTTTTTT. This chain links TRBV18 with TRBJ2-2; a possible D gene is TRBD2 (5 bases). Germline CDR1 KGHSH, CDR2 LQKENI. The V gene lost 1 base and the J gene lost 2 bases, with 11 bases spanning the gap. The CDR3 is 16 amino acids. Using reference TRBV18 and TRBJ2-2 for the parts outside the CDR3, the full variable domain is NAGVMQNPRHLVRRRGQEARLRCSPMKGHSHVYWYRQLPEEGLKFMVYLQKENIIDESGMPKERFSAEFPKEGPSILRIQQVVRGDSAAYFCASSPLGGRNTGELFFGEGSRLTVL.

This clone appeared a single time. The rearrangement uses TRBV18 and TRBJ2-7; 15 bases are a match to TRBD2. The CDR3 has 18 residues. Germline CDR1 KGHSH, CDR2 LQKENI. The V gene end was trimmed by 3 bases and the J gene end by 0 bases; junction bases not matched to a gene: 6. The CDR3 sequence: CASSPRGLAGGTSYEQYF. The CDR3, as DNA: TGTGCCAGCTCACCTAGGGGACTAGCGGGAGGCACCTCCTACGAGCAGTACTTC.

The chain recombines TRBV4-1 with TRBJ2-7; TRBD1 matches 7 bases. The CDR3 is made up of 16 amino acids. V lost 0 bases and J lost 2; bases outside the gene matches: 7. Per the germline V gene, CDR1 is MGHRA and CDR2 is YSYEKL. In DNA form, the CDR3 reads TGCGCCAGCAGCCAAGAGGAAGGGGGCTTACCCTACGAGCAGTACTTC. Amino acids: CASSQEEGGLPYEQYF.

This clone has only one observation. CDR3 sequence: CASTLSGTAYGYTF. In nucleotides, the CDR3 is TGTGCCAGCACTCTCTCCGGGACAGCATATGGCTACACCTTC. This rearrangement joins TRBV9 to TRBJ1-2, with 7 bases aligning to TRBD1. Germline loops: CDR1 SGDLS, CDR2 YYNGEE. This CDR3 is built from 14 residues. V lost 6 bases to trimming and J lost 5 bases; unmatched junction nucleotides: 10. Based on the CDR3 plus reference TRBV9 and TRBJ1-2, the full variable domain is DSGVTQTPKHLITATGQRVTLRCSPRSGDLSVYWYQQSLDQGLQFLIQYYNGEERAKGNILERFSAQQFPDLHSELNLSSLELGDSALYFCASTLSGTAYGYTFGSGTRLTVV.

The chain is built from TRBV7-6 and TRBJ1-4; TRBD1 matches 7 bases. Per the germline V gene, CDR1 is SGHVS and CDR2 is FNYEAQ. The CDR3 contains 17 residues. The trim removed 1 base at V and 6 bases at J, leaving 11 bases unmatched. The CDR3 loop is CASSLVRQGSSDEKLFF. In DNA form, the CDR3 reads TGTGCCAGCAGCTTAGTAAGACAGGGATCGTCGGATGAAAAACTGTTTTTT.

The chain recombines TRBV7-2 with TRBJ2-5; 9 bases map to TRBD2. The CDR3 has 16 residues. The J segment lost 3 bases and the V segment lost 3 bases, leaving 8 bases of the junction unmatched. CDR1 and CDR2 (germline): SGHTA, FQGNSA. The CDR3: CASSFSSGGVEETQYF. The CDR3 bases are TGTGCCAGCAGCTTTAGTAGCGGGGGCGTGGAAGAGACCCAGTACTTC.

The V gene is TRBV2, the J gene TRBJ1-1; D call uncertain. Trimming removed 8 bases from V and 1 base from J, with 11 bases in between. The CDR3 length is 13 residues. CDR1 and CDR2 from the germline V gene are SNHLY and FYNNEI. Written as DNA, the CDR3 is TGTGCCAGCCTGTTGTCAGGGAACACTGAAGCTTTCTTT. Its protein is CASLLSGNTEAFF.

V usage is TRBV7-6 and J usage is TRBJ2-7, with 10 bases identical to TRBD2. The germline CDR1 and CDR2 sequences are SGHVS and FNYEAQ. The CDR3 is 18 amino acids. The trim removed 3 bases at V and 0 bases at J, leaving 11 bases unmatched. The DNA for the CDR3 is TGTGCCAGCAGCTTGCGATGGCGAGCTAGCGGGAGCTCCTACGAGCAGTACTTC. Amino acids: CASSLRWRASGSSYEQYF. Supplemented by reference TRBV7-6 and TRBJ2-7, the full variable domain reads GAGVSQSPRYKVTKRGQDVALRCDPISGHVSLYWYRQALGQGPEFLTYFNYEAQQDKSGLPNDRFSAERPEGSISTLTIQRTEQRDSAMYRCASSLRWRASGSSYEQYFGPGTRLTVT.

The J gene is TRBJ1-2, the V gene TRBV11-2; 8 positions match TRBD1. Trimming at V came to 0 bases and at J to 5 bases, leaving 14 bases not matched to a gene. Germline-derived CDR1 and CDR2 are SGHAT and FQNNGV. This CDR3 contains 18 residues. In DNA form, the CDR3 reads TGTGCCAGCAGCTTAGAAGGAATAGTGGGACAGGCATTTTATGGCTACACCTTC. Amino acids: CASSLEGIVGQAFYGYTF.

The V call is TRBV5-5, the J call TRBJ2-7, with TRBD2 matching over 7 bases. The CDR3 is 17 amino acids. CDR1 and CDR2 from the germline V gene are SGHKS and YYEKEE (reference sequence). Trimming at V came to 1 base and at J to 4 bases, leaving 14 bases not matched to a gene. The CDR3 here is CASSLWERGLLGYEQYF. In nucleotides, the CDR3 is TGTGCCAGCAGCTTGTGGGAGCGGGGCCTCTTAGGGTACGAGCAGTACTTC.

The rearrangement joins TRBV27 to TRBJ2-3; D perhaps matches TRBD2 (6 bases). With 6 bases removed from V and 1 base from J, the gap between germline ends came to 17 bases. CDR1 is MNHEY and CDR2 is SMNVEV in the germline V gene (reference sequence). The CDR3 length is 16 residues. In nucleotides, the CDR3 is TGTGCCAGCAGCGAAGCCTTAACGGGGGGCACAGATACGCAGTATTTT. As protein: CASSEALTGGTDTQYF.

The chain couples TRBV5-1 to TRBJ2-3; 8 bases agree with TRBD2. CDR3 length: 14 residues. From germline, CDR1 is SGHRS and CDR2 YFSETQ. After removal of 4 bases from V and 6 bases from J, the junction contained 7 bases not matched to a gene. DNA of the CDR3: TGCGCCAGCAGCCCCGTGGCGGGAGGCGATACGCAGTATTTT. Protein sequence: CASSPVAGGDTQYF. Supplemented by reference TRBV5-1 and TRBJ2-3, the full variable domain reads KAGVTQTPRYLIKTRGQQVTLSCSPISGHRSVSWYQQTPGQGLQFLFEYFSETQRNKGNFPGRFSGRQFSNSRSEMNVSTLELGDSALYLCASSPVAGGDTQYFGPGTRLTVL.

This chain connects TRBV5-1 to TRBJ1-1; tentatively, D is TRBD1 (6 bases). Trimming stripped 1 base from V and 2 bases from J, with 12 bases between. CDR3 size: 15 residues. CDR1 SGHRS and CDR2 YFSETQ come from the germline V gene. In DNA form, the CDR3 reads TGCGCCAGCAGCTTGATGGACAGCCTCAACACTGAAGCTTTCTTT. Its protein is CASSLMDSLNTEAFF. The whole variable domain, remainder taken from reference TRBV5-1 and TRBJ1-1, is KAGVTQTPRYLIKTRGQQVTLSCSPISGHRSVSWYQQTPGQGLQFLFEYFSETQRNKGNFPGRFSGRQFSNSRSEMNVSTLELGDSALYLCASSLMDSLNTEAFFGQGTRLTVV.

The chain links TRBV10-3 to TRBJ2-2; 9 bases are shared with TRBD2. With V trimmed by 7 bases and J by 2 bases, 5 bases remained unmatched. CDR3 length equals 15 residues. Germline V gives CDR1 ENHRY, CDR2 SYGVKD. The CDR3 nucleotides are TGTGCCATCACCCCGACTAGCGGAAACACCGGGGAGCTGTTTTTT. Residues: CAITPTSGNTGELFF.

This chain uses TRBV2 with TRBJ1-5; 7 bases map to TRBD1. Unmatched junction bases numbered 10, after V lost 7 bases and J lost 7 bases. The CDR3 extends over 14 amino acids. Per germline, CDR1 SNHLY and CDR2 FYNNEI. The CDR3 DNA sequence: TGTGCCAGCACCAGACAGGGTGCGGACCAGCCCCAGCATTTT. Residues: CASTRQGADQPQHF.

This clone was counted once. The chain couples TRBV18 to TRBJ2-7; a possible D gene is TRBD1 (6 bases). Germline-derived CDR1 and CDR2 are KGHSH and LQKENI. The CDR3 sequence is 14 residues long. V was trimmed by 2 bases and J by 6 bases, leaving 14 bases between them. The CDR3 DNA reads as TGTGCCAGCTCACCATCGGCAGGGGAAGGCGAGCAGTACTTC. Encoded protein: CASSPSAGEGEQYF.